This T cell receptor (beta chain) was retrieved from a study of tumor-infiltrating lymphocytes in primary liver carcinoma. Study-wide context: Samples produced roughly 3.5 to 7.5 million productive TCRbeta reads, comparable across tissue types. Study observations and caveats: There were only about 7-25% of top clones found in all five tumor regions.

Total RNA (roughly 550 ng) served as template for TCR beta cDNA synthesis primed by a constant-region primer. The TCR beta library was amplified through three nested multiplex PCR rounds in a modified ARM-PCR procedure. Researchers ran the first two PCR rounds for roughly 11 cycles each with TRBV1-TRBV30 forward primers and a C-beta reverse primer. TCRdb independently ran MiXCR on the multiplex PCR reads; one entry per CDR3 protein. The sample records around 190,000 distinct CDR3 sequences, around 85% being singletons. Bulk tissue was left unsorted, and RNA and DNA were co-extracted from approximately 20-30 mg of it. The cohort consisted of patients whose primary liver carcinoma was surgically resected. Five separate regions per tumor were sampled. This clonotype was counted once. Its antigen is undetermined. Trimming shortened V by 0 bases and J by 3 bases, and 12 bases separated the two germline ends. CDR1 and CDR2 from the germline V gene are DFQATT and SNEGSKA (reference sequence). This CDR3 comprises 14 residues.

The sequenced material came from tumor tissue from primary liver carcinoma. This clonotype was sampled from a man aged 35 to 55 with primary liver carcinoma and hepatitis B virus infection. The V call is TRBV20-1, the J call TRBJ2-7; tentatively, D is TRBD1 or TRBD2 (5 bases each). CDR3 protein: CSAREWAGSYEQYF. The CDR3 region has the DNA TGCAGTGCTAGAGAATGGGCAGGGAGCTACGAGCAGTACTTC.